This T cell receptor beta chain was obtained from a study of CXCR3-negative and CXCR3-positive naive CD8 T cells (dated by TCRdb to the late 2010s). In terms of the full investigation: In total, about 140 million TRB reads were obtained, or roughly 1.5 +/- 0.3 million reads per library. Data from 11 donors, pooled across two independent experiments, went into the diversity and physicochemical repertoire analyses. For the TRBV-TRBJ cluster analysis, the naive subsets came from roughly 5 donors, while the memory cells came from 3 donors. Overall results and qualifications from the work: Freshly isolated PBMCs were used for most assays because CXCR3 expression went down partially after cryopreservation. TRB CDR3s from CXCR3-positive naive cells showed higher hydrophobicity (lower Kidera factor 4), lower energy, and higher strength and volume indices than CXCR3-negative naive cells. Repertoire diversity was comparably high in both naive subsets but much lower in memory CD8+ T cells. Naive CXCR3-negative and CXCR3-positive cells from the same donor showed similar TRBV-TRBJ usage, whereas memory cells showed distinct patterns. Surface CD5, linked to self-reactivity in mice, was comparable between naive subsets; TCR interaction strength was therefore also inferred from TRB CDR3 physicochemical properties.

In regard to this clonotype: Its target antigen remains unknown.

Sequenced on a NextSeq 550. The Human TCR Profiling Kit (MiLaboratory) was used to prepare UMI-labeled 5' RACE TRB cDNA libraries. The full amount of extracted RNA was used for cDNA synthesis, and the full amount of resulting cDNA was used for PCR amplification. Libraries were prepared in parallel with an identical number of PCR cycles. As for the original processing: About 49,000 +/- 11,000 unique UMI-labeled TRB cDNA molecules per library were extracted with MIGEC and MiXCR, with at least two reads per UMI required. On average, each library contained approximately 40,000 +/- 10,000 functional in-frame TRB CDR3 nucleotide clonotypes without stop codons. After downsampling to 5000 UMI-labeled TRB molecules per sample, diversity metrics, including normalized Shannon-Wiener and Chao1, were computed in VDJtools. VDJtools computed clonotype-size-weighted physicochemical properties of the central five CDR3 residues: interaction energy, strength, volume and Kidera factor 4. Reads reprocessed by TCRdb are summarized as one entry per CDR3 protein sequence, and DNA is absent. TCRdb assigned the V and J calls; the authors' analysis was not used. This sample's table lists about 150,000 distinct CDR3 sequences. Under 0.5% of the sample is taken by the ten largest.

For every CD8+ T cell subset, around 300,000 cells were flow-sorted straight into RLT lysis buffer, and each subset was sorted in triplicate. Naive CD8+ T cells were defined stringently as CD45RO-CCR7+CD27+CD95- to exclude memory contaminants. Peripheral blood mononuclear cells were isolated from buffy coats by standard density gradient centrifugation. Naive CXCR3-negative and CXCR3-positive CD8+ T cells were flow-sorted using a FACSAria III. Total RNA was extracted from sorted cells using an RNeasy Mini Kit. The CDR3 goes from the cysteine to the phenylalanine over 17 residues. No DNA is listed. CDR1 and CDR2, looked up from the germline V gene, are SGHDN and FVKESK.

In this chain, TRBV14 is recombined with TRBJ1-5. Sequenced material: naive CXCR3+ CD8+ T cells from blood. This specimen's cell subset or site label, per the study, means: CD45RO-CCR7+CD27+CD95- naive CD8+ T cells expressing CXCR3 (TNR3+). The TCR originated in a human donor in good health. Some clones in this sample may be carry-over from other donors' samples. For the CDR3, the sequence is CASSLRTARAGNQPQHF.